This T cell receptor beta chain comes out of a study of shared clonotypes between healthy human individuals (TCRdb year 2020). Background on the whole study: The cohort included three men and a couple of women between 18 and 49 years of age. Leukapheresis yielded between about 0.94 and 9 billion PBMCs per donor. The study deeply sequenced blood TCR repertoires of five healthy adults to estimate repertoire size and the extent of clonotype sharing between individuals. For each donor, three plates each were used for CD4 naive and CD4 memory, two plates were used for CD8 naive, and one plate was used for CD8 memory. To increase sequencing depth and limit assay-specific biases, different laboratories used diverse techniques to prepare libraries and sequence TCR repertoires. What the authors observed across the whole study: Because the study included a small number of donors, the genetic and exposure-history diversity represented was limited. About 4.5% of naive CD4, around 4% of naive CD8, 2.3% of memory CD4, and 0.35% to 0.4% of memory CD8 clonotypes were shared across a handful of donors. Compared with non-shared clonotypes, the clonotypes found in all four sorted-subset donors had higher generation probabilities. Larger estimated clonotype richness was generally found for naive subsets than for memory subsets. Rarefaction of sorted-subset datasets indicated incomplete sequencing despite the large sequencing depth. Based on pairwise subsampling, the degree of clonotype sharing among donors was expected to be affected by sequencing depth. Sampling was limited to blood, and TCR repertoires in tissue likely differ from TCR repertoires in blood.

Using the deep immunoSEQ assay, TCR CDR3 regions were amplified from genomic DNA by multiplex PCR. Genomic DNA extracted from each cell subset was distributed evenly over all wells of several immunoSEQ 96-well plates, and each plate served as one replicate. For sorted subsets, around 200 ng genomic DNA, equal to tens of thousands of T cell genomes, was loaded into each replicate PCR. Purified libraries were quantified with a Qubit 3.0 fluorometer, sized on a Bioanalyzer 2100, and re-quantified with the KAPA Library Quantification kit. Every immunoSEQ 96-well plate was sequenced on a dedicated single-read 150-cycle Illumina NextSeq 550 flow cell. The paper's processing steps were these. The immunoSEQ output contained only junctional sequences without quality scores, so filtering could not match that applied to full-length reads. Sequences were annotated with PyIR, a Python wrapper for IgBLAST v1.9, using IMGT germline references to assign V/J genes and CDR3. Reads with weak V/J assignments (E-value above 1e-6), missing CDR3, stop codons, out-of-frame junctions, or ambiguous translated residues were removed. V3J clonotypes were defined by identical inferred V gene, J gene, and CDR3 amino acid sequence. The percentage overlap between two repertoires was calculated by dividing the number of shared unique clonotypes by the size of the smaller repertoire. Richness of each repertoire was evaluated using RTK rarefaction, the Chao1 estimator, and Recon v2.1 estimates of unobserved clonotypes. Generation probabilities were computed with OLGA for all TCRbeta clonotypes obtained by the gDNA method from several donors. TCRdb took over this immuneACCESS table, retaining in-frame rearrangements with V and J assigned. Such tables are incomplete; in checked studies, under half of the missing clones stem from an unresolved V gene, and the remainder is unexplained. V and J calls and clone size are those listed in that table; D and trimming were worked out from the DNA. The sample profile shows 2 million to 2.5 million clones; 85% to 95% of them were found once. Of the sample, 0.37% falls within the top ten clones.

The CDR3 starts with the cysteine, ends with the phenylalanine, and has 16 residues. Only the CDR3 portion is preserved as DNA: 48 bases, with reading frame beginning at the first base. Relative to germline, V is missing 2 bases and J is missing 3 bases, with 6 bases of the junction outside any gene match. Sequences MGHRA (CDR1) and YSYEKL (CDR2) are obtained from the germline V gene. Notes on this clone: Its antigen remains undetermined. Per-base qualities were not stored, and no clone one base away is much larger.

Healthy HIV-negative adults with no recently reported acute infections or vaccinations were included as donors. All donors were Caucasian adults living in Nashville, Tennessee, USA. CD4+ T cells were enriched by magnetic negative selection, after which naive cells were positively selected on CD45RA and the negative fraction was taken as the memory subset. Blood was collected by leukapheresis, and PBMCs were isolated by Ficoll-Histopaque density gradient centrifugation and then cryopreserved in liquid nitrogen vapor phase. Purity and quantity of every magnetically sorted T cell population were checked by analytical flow cytometry. Each sorted fraction had its genomic DNA isolated and then quantified by UV absorbance on a Nanodrop 2000c.

The V gene is TRBV4-1 and the J gene is TRBJ2-1, with TRBD1 matching 8 junction bases. The material sequenced was naive CD4+ T cells from PBMCs. Interpreted using the paper, the cell subset or site label stands for: CD45RA+ positively selected. The receptor comes from a man aged 18 to 29 in good health. Some clones in this sample may be carry-over from other donors' samples. The CDR3 protein is CASSQPYRGSYNEQFF. The DNA sequence follows: TGCGCCAGCAGCCAACCCTACAGGGGGAGCTACAATGAGCAGTTCTTC.